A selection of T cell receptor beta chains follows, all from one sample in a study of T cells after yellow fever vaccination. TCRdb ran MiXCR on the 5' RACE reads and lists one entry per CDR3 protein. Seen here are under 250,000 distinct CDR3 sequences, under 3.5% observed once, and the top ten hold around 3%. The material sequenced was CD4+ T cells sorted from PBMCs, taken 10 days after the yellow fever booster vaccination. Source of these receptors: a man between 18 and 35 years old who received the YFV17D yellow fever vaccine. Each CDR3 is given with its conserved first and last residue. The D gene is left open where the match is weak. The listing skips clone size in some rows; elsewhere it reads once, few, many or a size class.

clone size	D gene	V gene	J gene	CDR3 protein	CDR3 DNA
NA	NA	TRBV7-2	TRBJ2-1	CASSPNRGRPEQFF	TGTGCCAGCAGCCCGAACAGAGGGCGACCTGAGCAGTTCTTC
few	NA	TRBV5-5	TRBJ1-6	CASSFLGSGFYNSPLHF	TGTGCCAGCAGCTTCTTGGGGTCGGGCTTCTATAATTCACCCCTCCACTTT
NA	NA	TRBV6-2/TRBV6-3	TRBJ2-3	CASRTGVNTQYF	TGTGCCAGCAGGACGGGGGTTAATACGCAGTATTTT
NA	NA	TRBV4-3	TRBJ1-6	CASSQDRGRSTYNSPLHF	TGCGCCAGCAGCCAAGATCGAGGCCGCAGCACCTATAATTCACCCCTCCACTTT
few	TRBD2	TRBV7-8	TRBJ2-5	CASSSRLAGGFLTQYF	TGTGCCAGCAGCTCCCGACTAGCGGGGGGCTTTTTGACCCAGTACTTC
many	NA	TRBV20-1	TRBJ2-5	CSAREVLGAKETQYF	TGCAGTGCTAGAGAAGTTCTGGGGGCTAAAGAGACCCAGTACTTC
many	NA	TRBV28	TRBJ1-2	CASEDRNYGYTF	TGTGCCAGCGAAGACAGGAACTATGGCTACACCTTC
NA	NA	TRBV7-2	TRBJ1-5	CASSFSGQNNQPQHF	TGTGCCAGCAGCTTTTCGGGACAAAACAATCAGCCCCAGCATTTT
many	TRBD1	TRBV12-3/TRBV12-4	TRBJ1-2	CASRGTGEGYGYTF	TGTGCCAGCAGAGGGACAGGGGAAGGCTATGGCTACACCTTC
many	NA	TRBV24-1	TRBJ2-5	CATSGIFQETQYF	TGTGCCACCAGCGGAATATTCCAAGAGACCCAGTACTTC
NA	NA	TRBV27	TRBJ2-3	CASSLRGGLLTDTQYF	TGTGCCAGCAGTTTAAGGGGGGGCCTCCTCACAGATACGCAGTATTTT
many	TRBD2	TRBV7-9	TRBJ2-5	CASSFSSGGETQYF	TGTGCCAGCAGCTTCTCTAGCGGGGGAGAGACCCAGTACTTC
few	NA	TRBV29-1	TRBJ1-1	CSVRSQANTEAFF	TGCAGCGTTCGTTCGCAGGCGAACACTGAAGCTTTCTTT
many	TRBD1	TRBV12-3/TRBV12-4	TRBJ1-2	CASSLWDRANYGYTF	TGTGCCAGCAGTTTATGGGACAGAGCTAACTATGGCTACACCTTC
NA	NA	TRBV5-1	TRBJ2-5	CASSFLGQETQYF	TGCGCCAGCAGCTTCCTAGGGCAAGAGACCCAGTACTTC
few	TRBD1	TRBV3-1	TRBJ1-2	CASSLGTAFNYGYTF	TGTGCCAGCAGCCTTGGGACAGCCTTCAACTATGGCTACACCTTC
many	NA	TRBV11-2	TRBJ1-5	CASSLERRQPQHF	TGTGCCAGCAGCTTAGAACGGAGACAGCCCCAGCATTTT
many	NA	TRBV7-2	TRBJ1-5	CASGPPPQHF	TGTGCCAGTGGGCCTCCTCCCCAGCATTTT